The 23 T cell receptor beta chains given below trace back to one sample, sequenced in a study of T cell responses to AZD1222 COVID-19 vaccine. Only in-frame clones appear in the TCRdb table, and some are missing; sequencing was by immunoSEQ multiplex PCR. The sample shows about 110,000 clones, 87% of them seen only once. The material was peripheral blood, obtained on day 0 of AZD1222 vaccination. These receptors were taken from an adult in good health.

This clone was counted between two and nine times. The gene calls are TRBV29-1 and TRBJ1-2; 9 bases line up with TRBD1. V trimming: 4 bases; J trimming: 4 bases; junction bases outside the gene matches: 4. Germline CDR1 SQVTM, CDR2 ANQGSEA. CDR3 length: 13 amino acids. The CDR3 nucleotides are TGCAGCGTTGTTACAGGGGGCGTCTATGGCTACACCTTC. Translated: CSVVTGGVYGYTF.

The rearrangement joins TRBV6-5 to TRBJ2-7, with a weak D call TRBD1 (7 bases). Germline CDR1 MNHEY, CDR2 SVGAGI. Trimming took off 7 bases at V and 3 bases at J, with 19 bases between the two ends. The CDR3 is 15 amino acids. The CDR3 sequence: CASKEGWAGGYEQYF. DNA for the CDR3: TGTGCCAGCAAGGAGGGGTGGGCAGGGGGCTACGAGCAGTACTTC.

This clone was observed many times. The CDR3 loop is CASSPPSGGGRNEQYF. DNA of the CDR3: TGCGCCAGCAGCCCACCATCAGGCGGGGGGCGGAACGAGCAGTACTTC. The chain is built from TRBV5-1 and TRBJ2-7; 8 positions agree with TRBD2. With 4 bases clipped from V and 5 bases from J, the junction kept 14 bases outside the gene matches. Germline CDR1 reads SGHRS; CDR2 reads YFSETQ. This CDR3 is 16 amino acids long.

This chain's CDR3 is CASSLEGVKTQYF. CDR3 DNA: TGTGCCAGCAGCTTGGAAGGGGTGAAGACCCAGTACTTC. The chain recombines TRBV5-5 with TRBJ2-5, with D perhaps TRBD1 (5 bases). Trimming stripped 0 bases from V and 6 bases from J, with 9 bases between. The CDR3 runs to 13 residues. CDR1 is SGHKS, CDR2 YYEKEE, per germline (reference sequence).

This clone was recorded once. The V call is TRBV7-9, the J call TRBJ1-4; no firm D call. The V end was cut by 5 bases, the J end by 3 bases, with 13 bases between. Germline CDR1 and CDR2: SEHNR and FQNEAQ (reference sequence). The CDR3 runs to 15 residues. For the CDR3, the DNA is TGTGCCAGCAGCGCCCGGTCAAGGTCTAATGAAAAACTGTTTTTT. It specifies CASSARSRSNEKLFF.

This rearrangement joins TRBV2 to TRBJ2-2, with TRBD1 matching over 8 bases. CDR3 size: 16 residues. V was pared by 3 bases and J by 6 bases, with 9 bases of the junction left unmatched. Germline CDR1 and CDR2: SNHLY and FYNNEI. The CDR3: CASSDIRGRGSGELFF. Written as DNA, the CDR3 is TGTGCCAGCAGTGATATCAGGGGGCGCGGGTCCGGGGAGCTGTTTTTT.

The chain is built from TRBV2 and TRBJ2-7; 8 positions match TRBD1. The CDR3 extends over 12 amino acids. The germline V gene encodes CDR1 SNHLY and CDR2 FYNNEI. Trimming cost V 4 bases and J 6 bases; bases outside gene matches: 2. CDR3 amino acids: CASSGTGLEQYF. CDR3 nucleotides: TGTGCCAGCAGTGGGACAGGGCTCGAGCAGTACTTC.

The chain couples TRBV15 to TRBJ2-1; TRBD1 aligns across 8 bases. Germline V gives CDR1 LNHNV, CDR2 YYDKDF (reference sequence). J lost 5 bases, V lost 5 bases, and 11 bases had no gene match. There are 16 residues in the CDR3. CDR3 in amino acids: CATSVSPGQANNEQFF. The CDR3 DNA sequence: TGTGCCACCAGCGTTTCACCGGGACAGGCGAACAATGAGCAGTTCTTC. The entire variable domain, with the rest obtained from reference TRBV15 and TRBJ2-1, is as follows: DAMVIQNPRYQVTQFGKPVTLSCSQTLNHNVMYWYQQKSSQAPKLLFHYYDKDFNNEADTPDNFQSRRPNTSFCFLDIRSPGLGDTAMYLCATSVSPGQANNEQFFGPGTRLTVL.

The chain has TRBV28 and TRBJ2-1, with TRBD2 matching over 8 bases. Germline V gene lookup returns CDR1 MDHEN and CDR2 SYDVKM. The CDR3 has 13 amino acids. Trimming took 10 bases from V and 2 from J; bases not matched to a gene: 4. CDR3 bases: TGTGCCACCCGGGGGGGTCCCTACAATGAGCAGTTCTTC. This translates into CATRGGPYNEQFF.

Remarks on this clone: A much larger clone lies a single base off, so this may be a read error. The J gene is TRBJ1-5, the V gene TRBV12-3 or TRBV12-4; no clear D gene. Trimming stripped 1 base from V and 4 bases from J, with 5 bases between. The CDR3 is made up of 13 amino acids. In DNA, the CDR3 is TGTGCCAGCAGTTTAGGGGAAAATCAGCCCCAGCATTTT. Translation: CASSLGENQPQHF.

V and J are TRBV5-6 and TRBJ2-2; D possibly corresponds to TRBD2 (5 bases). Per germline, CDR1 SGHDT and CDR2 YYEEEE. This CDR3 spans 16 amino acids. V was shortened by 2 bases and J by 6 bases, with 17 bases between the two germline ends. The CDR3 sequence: CASSFGLQNWAGELFF. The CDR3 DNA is TGTGCCAGCAGCTTCGGACTGCAAAACTGGGCCGGGGAGCTGTTTTTT.

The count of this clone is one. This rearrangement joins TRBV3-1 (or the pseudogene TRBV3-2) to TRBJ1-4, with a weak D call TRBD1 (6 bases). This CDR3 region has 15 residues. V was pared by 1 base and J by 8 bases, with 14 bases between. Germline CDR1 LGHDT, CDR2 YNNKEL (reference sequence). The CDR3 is CASSQGGAGEEKLFF. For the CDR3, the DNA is TGTGCCAGCAGCCAAGGGGGGGCAGGGGAAGAAAAACTGTTTTTT.

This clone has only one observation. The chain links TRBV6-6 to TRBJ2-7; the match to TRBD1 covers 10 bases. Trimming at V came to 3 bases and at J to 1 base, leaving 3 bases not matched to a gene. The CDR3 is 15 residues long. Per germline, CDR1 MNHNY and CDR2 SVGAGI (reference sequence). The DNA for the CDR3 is TGTGCCAGCAGTTATCCGGGACAGGGGTCCTACGAGCAGTACTTC. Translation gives CASSYPGQGSYEQYF.

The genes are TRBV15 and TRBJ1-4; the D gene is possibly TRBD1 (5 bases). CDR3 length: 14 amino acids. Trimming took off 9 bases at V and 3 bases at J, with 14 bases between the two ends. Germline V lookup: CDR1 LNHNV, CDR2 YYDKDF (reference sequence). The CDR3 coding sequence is TGTGCCACAAAGCGGGGGGACTCTAATGAAAAACTGTTTTTT. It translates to CATKRGDSNEKLFF. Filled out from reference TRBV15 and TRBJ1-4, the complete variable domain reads DAMVIQNPRYQVTQFGKPVTLSCSQTLNHNVMYWYQQKSSQAPKLLFHYYDKDFNNEADTPDNFQSRRPNTSFCFLDIRSPGLGDTAMYLCATKRGDSNEKLFFGSGTQLSVL.

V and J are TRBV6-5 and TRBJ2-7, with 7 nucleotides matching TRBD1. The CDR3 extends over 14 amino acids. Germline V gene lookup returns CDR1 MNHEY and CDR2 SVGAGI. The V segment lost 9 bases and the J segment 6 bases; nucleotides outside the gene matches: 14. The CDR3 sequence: CASLVGGQLSEQYF. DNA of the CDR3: TGTGCCAGTCTCGTTGGGGGACAGCTTTCCGAGCAGTACTTC.

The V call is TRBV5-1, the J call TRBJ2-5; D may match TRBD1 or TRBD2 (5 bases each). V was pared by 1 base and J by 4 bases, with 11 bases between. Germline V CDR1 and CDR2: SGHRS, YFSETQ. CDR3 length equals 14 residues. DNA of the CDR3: TGCGCCAGCAGCTTGTTATCAGGGAGAGAGACCCAGTACTTC. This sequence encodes CASSLLSGRETQYF.

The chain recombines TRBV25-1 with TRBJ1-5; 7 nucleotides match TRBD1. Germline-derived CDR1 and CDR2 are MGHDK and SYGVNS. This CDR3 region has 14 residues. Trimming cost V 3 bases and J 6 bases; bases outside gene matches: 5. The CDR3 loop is CASSDWTGGQPQHF. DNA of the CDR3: TGTGCCAGCAGTGACTGGACAGGTGGTCAGCCCCAGCATTTT.

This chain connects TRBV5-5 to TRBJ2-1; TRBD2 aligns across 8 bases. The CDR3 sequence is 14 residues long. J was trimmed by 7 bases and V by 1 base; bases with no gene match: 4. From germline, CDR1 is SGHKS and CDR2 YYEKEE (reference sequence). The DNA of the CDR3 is TGTGCCAGCAGCTTGTTCCTAGCGGGTAATGAGCAGTTCTTC. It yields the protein CASSLFLAGNEQFF.

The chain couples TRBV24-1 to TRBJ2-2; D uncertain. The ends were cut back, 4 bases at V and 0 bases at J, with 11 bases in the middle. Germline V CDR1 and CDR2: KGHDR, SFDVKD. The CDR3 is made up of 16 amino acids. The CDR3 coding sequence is TGTGCCACCAGTGACCCCGGCCATGCGAACACCGGGGAGCTGTTTTTT. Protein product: CATSDPGHANTGELFF.

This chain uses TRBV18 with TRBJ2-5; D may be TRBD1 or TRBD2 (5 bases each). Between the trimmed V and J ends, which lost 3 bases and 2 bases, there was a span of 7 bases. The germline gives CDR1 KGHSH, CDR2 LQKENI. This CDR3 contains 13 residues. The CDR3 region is CASSPGVQETQYF. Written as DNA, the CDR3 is TGTGCCAGCTCACCGGGGGTACAAGAGACCCAGTACTTC.

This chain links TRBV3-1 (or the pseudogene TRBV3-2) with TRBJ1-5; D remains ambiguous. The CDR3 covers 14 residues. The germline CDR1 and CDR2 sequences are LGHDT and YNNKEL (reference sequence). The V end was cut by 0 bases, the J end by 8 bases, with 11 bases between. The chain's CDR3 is CASSQDAAEKPQHF. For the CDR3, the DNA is TGTGCCAGCAGCCAAGATGCAGCCGAAAAGCCCCAGCATTTT.

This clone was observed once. CDR3 residues: CASSLSGTGRANEKLFF. CDR3 coding DNA: TGTGCCAGCAGTTTATCTGGGACAGGGAGGGCTAATGAAAAACTGTTTTTT. The rearrangement joins TRBV28 to TRBJ1-4, with 9 bases aligning to TRBD1. The germline V gene has CDR1 MDHEN and CDR2 SYDVKM. V shed 1 base, J shed 3 bases, and the junction held 6 bases outside the gene matches. The CDR3 contains 17 residues. Filled out from reference TRBV28 and TRBJ1-4, the complete variable domain reads DVKVTQSSRYLVKRTGEKVFLECVQDMDHENMFWYRQDPGLGLRLIYFSYDVKMKEKGDIPEGYSVSREKKERFSLILESASTNQTSMYLCASSLSGTGRANEKLFFGSGTQLSVL.

The CDR3 loop reads CASSRQGGSPLHF. CDR3 in DNA: TGTGCCAGCAGTCGACAGGGAGGCTCACCCCTCCACTTT. This rearrangement joins TRBV12-3 or TRBV12-4 to TRBJ1-6, with 7 bases that match TRBD1. The CDR3 is 13 amino acids. Trimming took 5 bases from V and 10 from J; bases not matched to a gene: 5.